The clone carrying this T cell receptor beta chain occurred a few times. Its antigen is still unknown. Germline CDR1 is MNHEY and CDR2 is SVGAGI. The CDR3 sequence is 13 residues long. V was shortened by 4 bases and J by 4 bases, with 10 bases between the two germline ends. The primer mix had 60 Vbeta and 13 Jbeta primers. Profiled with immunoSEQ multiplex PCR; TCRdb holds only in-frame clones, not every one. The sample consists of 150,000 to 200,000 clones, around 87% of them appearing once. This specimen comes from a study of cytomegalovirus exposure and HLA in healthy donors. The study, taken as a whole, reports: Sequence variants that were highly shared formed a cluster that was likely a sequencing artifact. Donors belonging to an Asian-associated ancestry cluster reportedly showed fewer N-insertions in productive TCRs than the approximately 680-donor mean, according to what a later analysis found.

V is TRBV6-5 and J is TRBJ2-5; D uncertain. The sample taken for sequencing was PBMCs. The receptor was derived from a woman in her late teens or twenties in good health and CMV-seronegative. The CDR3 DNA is TGTGCCAGCAGTTCCCTACGAGGAGAGACCCAGTACTTC. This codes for CASSSLRGETQYF.